These T cell receptor beta chains were read from a single sample in a study of human T cells and chemical hapten exposure. MiXCR, applied by TCRdb to the RACE reads, yields one record per CDR3 protein. This sample yields 180,000 or so distinct CDR3 sequences, of which about 20% are seen a single time; about 6.7% belongs to the top ten. Sequenced material: whole blood, taken in connection with sensitization to the hapten diphenylcyclopropenone (DPC). These receptors originate from a woman between 50 and 59 years old with alopecia areata. Some clones in this sample may be carry-over from other donors' samples. The CDR3 runs from the conserved cysteine through the conserved F or W. The D gene is left open where the match is weak. Where a row states a size, it is once, few, many or the class of an expanded clone; other rows omit it.

v_call: TRBV30
clone_size: -
d_call: -
j_call: TRBJ1-5
cdr3_nt: TGTGCCTGGGGCAGTTGGGGGAGGGCTCAGCCCCAGCATTTT
cdr3_aa: CAWGSWGRAQPQHF

v_call: TRBV6-5
clone_size: -
d_call: TRBD1
j_call: TRBJ1-2
cdr3_nt: TGTGCCAGCAGAACCACAGGGGGGATAACTAACTATGGCTACACCTTC
cdr3_aa: CASRTTGGITNYGYTF

v_call: TRBV10-1
clone_size: -
d_call: -
j_call: TRBJ2-1
cdr3_nt: TGCGCCAGCACGTCGGGGGGCGACTACAATGAGCAGTTCTTC
cdr3_aa: CASTSGGDYNEQFF

v_call: TRBV7-9
clone_size: once
d_call: -
j_call: TRBJ2-7
cdr3_nt: TGTGCCAGCAGCTTCTACGGGGGCGACGAGCAGTACTTC
cdr3_aa: CASSFYGGDEQYF

v_call: TRBV20-1
clone_size: -
d_call: TRBD2
j_call: TRBJ2-7
cdr3_nt: TGCAGTGCTAGAGATTCGTGGACTAGCGGGAGTTTAAGCGAGCAGTACTTC
cdr3_aa: CSARDSWTSGSLSEQYF

v_call: TRBV6-5
clone_size: many
d_call: TRBD1
j_call: TRBJ2-5
cdr3_nt: TGTGCCAGCAGTTACCGGGGACAGGGGGCAGAGACCCAGTACTTC
cdr3_aa: CASSYRGQGAETQYF

v_call: TRBV27
clone_size: few
d_call: -
j_call: TRBJ1-2
cdr3_nt: TGTGCCAGCAGCCTACAGGGCCGCTATGGCTACACCTTC
cdr3_aa: CASSLQGRYGYTF

v_call: TRBV10-3
clone_size: few
d_call: -
j_call: TRBJ2-3
cdr3_nt: TGTGCCATCAGTGAATCCCACACGTGGACAGATACGCAGTATTTT
cdr3_aa: CAISESHTWTDTQYF

v_call: TRBV20-1
clone_size: few
d_call: -
j_call: TRBJ1-5
cdr3_nt: TGCAGTGCTAGTTCCGACCCCAATCAGCCCCAGCATTTT
cdr3_aa: CSASSDPNQPQHF

v_call: TRBV29-1
clone_size: -
d_call: TRBD2
j_call: TRBJ2-2
cdr3_nt: TGCAGCGTTGCCCGTAGCGGGAGGGATCACGGGGAGCTGTTTTTT
cdr3_aa: CSVARSGRDHGELFF

v_call: TRBV27
clone_size: -
d_call: -
j_call: TRBJ2-2
cdr3_nt: TGTGCCAGCAGTTTCGACAGGCGAGTGGGGGAGCTGTTTTTT
cdr3_aa: CASSFDRRVGELFF

v_call: TRBV2
clone_size: -
d_call: -
j_call: TRBJ2-5
cdr3_nt: TGTGCCAGCAGTGAAGTACGGGAGACCCAGTACTTC
cdr3_aa: CASSEVRETQYF

v_call: TRBV12-3/TRBV12-4
clone_size: -
d_call: -
j_call: TRBJ2-7
cdr3_nt: TGTGCCAGCAGTCCCGGACTACCCGAGCAGTACTTC
cdr3_aa: CASSPGLPEQYF

v_call: TRBV5-1
clone_size: -
d_call: TRBD2
j_call: TRBJ2-7
cdr3_nt: TGCGCCAGCACCAGGCTAGCGGGAGCGCTCGAGCAGTACTTC
cdr3_aa: CASTRLAGALEQYF

v_call: TRBV6-5
clone_size: -
d_call: -
j_call: TRBJ1-2
cdr3_nt: TGTGCCAGCAGGAGACCGGGCCGTACCTCCTCCGGCTACACCTTC
cdr3_aa: CASRRPGRTSSGYTF

v_call: TRBV3-1
clone_size: once
d_call: -
j_call: TRBJ2-1
cdr3_nt: TGTGCCAGCAGCGGAGGGGGAGAACTAGGACGGCCTTCCTACAATGAGCAGTTCTTC
cdr3_aa: CASSGGGELGRPSYNEQFF

v_call: TRBV10-2
clone_size: -
d_call: -
j_call: TRBJ2-7
cdr3_nt: TGCGCCAGCAGCCTAAAGGCAGTCGAGCAGTACTTC
cdr3_aa: CASSLKAVEQYF

v_call: TRBV6-2/TRBV6-3
clone_size: -
d_call: -
j_call: TRBJ1-1
cdr3_nt: TGTGCCAGCAGCCAGATAACAGGTCCTGGCACTGAAGCTTTCTTT
cdr3_aa: CASSQITGPGTEAFF

v_call: TRBV7-2
clone_size: -
d_call: TRBD1
j_call: TRBJ1-1
cdr3_nt: TGTGCCAGCAGAAATACAGGGGACACTGAAGCTTTCTTT
cdr3_aa: CASRNTGDTEAFF

v_call: TRBV5-1
clone_size: -
d_call: TRBD2
j_call: TRBJ2-5
cdr3_nt: TGCGCCAGCAGCCCACCCCTAGCGGGAGATGAGACCCAGTACTTC
cdr3_aa: CASSPPLAGDETQYF

v_call: TRBV6-1
clone_size: -
d_call: -
j_call: TRBJ2-1
cdr3_nt: TGTGCCAGCAGTGACCAAGCCATCGGTGAGCAGTTCTTC
cdr3_aa: CASSDQAIGEQFF

v_call: TRBV4-1
clone_size: few
d_call: -
j_call: TRBJ1-1
cdr3_nt: TGCGCCAGCAGCTCCGCCGCAACATTAAACACTGAAGCTTTCTTT
cdr3_aa: CASSSAATLNTEAFF

v_call: TRBV5-1
clone_size: -
d_call: TRBD1
j_call: TRBJ2-1
cdr3_nt: TGCGCCAGCAGCTTGGGCCTGGCGGGACAGGTCCCCCAGCAGTTCTTC
cdr3_aa: CASSLGLAGQVPQQFF

v_call: TRBV6-5
clone_size: few
d_call: TRBD1
j_call: TRBJ2-7
cdr3_nt: TGTGCCAGCAAATGGACAGGATCCCCCTACGAGCAGTACTTC
cdr3_aa: CASKWTGSPYEQYF

v_call: TRBV20-1
clone_size: -
d_call: -
j_call: TRBJ1-1
cdr3_nt: TGCAGTGCTGCCGGGACGGGGAACACTGAAGCTTTCTTT
cdr3_aa: CSAAGTGNTEAFF

v_call: TRBV7-9
clone_size: -
d_call: -
j_call: TRBJ1-4
cdr3_nt: TGTGCCAGCAGCTTATCCAGGGGCGTGGGTGAAAAACTGTTTTTT
cdr3_aa: CASSLSRGVGEKLFF

v_call: TRBV5-1
clone_size: -
d_call: -
j_call: TRBJ2-1
cdr3_nt: TGCGCCAGCAGTGAGGGTGCCTCCTACAATGAGCAGTTCTTC
cdr3_aa: CASSEGASYNEQFF

v_call: TRBV3-1
clone_size: -
d_call: TRBD2
j_call: TRBJ2-7
cdr3_nt: TGTGCCAGCGCGCCAAGGGGACTAGCGGACCTTCGCTCCTACGAGCAGTACTTC
cdr3_aa: CASAPRGLADLRSYEQYF

v_call: TRBV2
clone_size: -
d_call: TRBD2
j_call: TRBJ2-1
cdr3_nt: TGTGCCAGCAGTCCTAAGGGGGGACTAGCGGGAGTTGAGCAGTTCTTC
cdr3_aa: CASSPKGGLAGVEQFF

v_call: TRBV11-2
clone_size: -
d_call: -
j_call: TRBJ1-2
cdr3_nt: TGTGCCAGCAGCTTAGATAGGGAGGGTGGCTACACCTTC
cdr3_aa: CASSLDREGGYTF

v_call: TRBV6-1
clone_size: few
d_call: TRBD2
j_call: TRBJ2-1
cdr3_nt: TGTGCCAGCAGTGACCTAGCGGGAGCTCCACGAAGTTACAATGAGCAGTTCTTC
cdr3_aa: CASSDLAGAPRSYNEQFF

v_call: TRBV27
clone_size: few
d_call: TRBD1
j_call: TRBJ1-5
cdr3_nt: TGTGCCACCTGGGCGGGGACAGGGGCCAGCAATCAGCCCCAGCATTTT
cdr3_aa: CATWAGTGASNQPQHF

v_call: TRBV18
clone_size: many
d_call: -
j_call: TRBJ1-1
cdr3_nt: TGTGCCAGCTCACCCCAGGGTACTGAAGCTTTCTTT
cdr3_aa: CASSPQGTEAFF

v_call: TRBV9
clone_size: many
d_call: -
j_call: TRBJ2-5
cdr3_nt: TGTGCCAGCAGCGTAGCGGGGATATGGGAGACCCAGTACTTC
cdr3_aa: CASSVAGIWETQYF

v_call: TRBV15
clone_size: few
d_call: -
j_call: TRBJ2-1
cdr3_nt: TGTGCCACCAGCAGAGAGGGGGTGGACGCCCGGGATGAGCAGTTCTTC
cdr3_aa: CATSREGVDARDEQFF